The TCR beta chain described here comes from a study of T cells in Graves' hyperthyroidism and ophthalmopathy. RNA transcripts yielded amplified TCR beta CDR3 regions. First-round RT-PCR targeting the TCR CDR3 was performed with the HTBI primer set. TCRdb analysed the multiplex PCR reads with MiXCR anew, one entry per CDR3 protein. Of roughly 500,000 distinct CDR3 sequences listed, 46% are singletons. Diagnoses used clinical symptoms, serum thyroxine and TRAb, thyroid ultrasound and orbital computed tomography. Study-level points and caveats: Blood also contained most expanded thyroid clonotypes above 0.001. A model built on 13 V-J features separated ophthalmopathy from stable hyperthyroidism.

As to this clonotype: Its antigen remains unidentified.

Trimming removed 9 bases from V and 5 bases from J; junction bases left unmatched: 12. In germline, CDR1 is LNHDA, CDR2 SQIVND (reference sequence). The CDR3 contains 14 residues. Sequenced input: peripheral blood or thyroid tissue (not recorded which). This receptor was obtained from an adult woman with Graves' disease, either hyperthyroidism or ophthalmopathy (not recorded which). The chain joins TRBV19 to TRBJ2-5; 7 positions agree with TRBD2. This CDR3 reads CASAAAGDLETQYF. The CDR3 DNA follows: TGTGCCAGCGCAGCGGCGGGAGACTTGGAGACCCAGTACTTC.